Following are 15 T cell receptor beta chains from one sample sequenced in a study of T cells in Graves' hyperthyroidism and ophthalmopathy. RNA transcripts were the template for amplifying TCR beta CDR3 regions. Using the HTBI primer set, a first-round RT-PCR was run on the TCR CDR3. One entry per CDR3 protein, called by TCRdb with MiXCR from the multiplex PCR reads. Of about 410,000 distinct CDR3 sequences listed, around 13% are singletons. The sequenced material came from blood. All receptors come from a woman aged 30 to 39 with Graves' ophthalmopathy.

CDR3 sequence reads: CSARGIIRGGYTF. The CDR3 coding sequence is TGCAGTGCTAGGGGAATCATCCGCGGGGGCTACACCTTC. The chain joins TRBV20-1 to TRBJ1-2; D is ambiguous. CDR3 length: 13 amino acids. Germline values: CDR1 DFQATT, CDR2 SNEGSKA (reference sequence). Between the trimmed V and J ends, which lost 3 bases and 8 bases, there was a span of 16 bases.

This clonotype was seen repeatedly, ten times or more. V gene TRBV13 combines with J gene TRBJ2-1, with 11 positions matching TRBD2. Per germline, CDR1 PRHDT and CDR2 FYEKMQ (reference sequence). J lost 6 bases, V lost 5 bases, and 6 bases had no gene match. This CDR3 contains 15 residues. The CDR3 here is CASSQGLAGGNEQFF. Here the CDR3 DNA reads TGTGCCAGCAGCCAAGGACTAGCGGGCGGCAATGAGCAGTTCTTC.

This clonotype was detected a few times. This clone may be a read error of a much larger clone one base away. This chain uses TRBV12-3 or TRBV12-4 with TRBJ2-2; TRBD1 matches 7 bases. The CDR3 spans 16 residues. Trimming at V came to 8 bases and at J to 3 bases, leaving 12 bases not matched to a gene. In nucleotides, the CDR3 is TGTGCCAGCCGCAGACCGGGACAGCGAGACACCGGGGAGCTGTTTTTT. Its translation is CASRRPGQRDTGELFF.

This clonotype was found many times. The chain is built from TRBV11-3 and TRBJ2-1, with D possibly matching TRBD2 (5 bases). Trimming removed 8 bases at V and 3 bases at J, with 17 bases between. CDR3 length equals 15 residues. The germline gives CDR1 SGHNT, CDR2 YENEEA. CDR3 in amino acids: CASRPLASLYNEQFF. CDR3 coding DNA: TGTGCCAGCCGCCCATTAGCGTCCCTCTACAATGAGCAGTTCTTC.

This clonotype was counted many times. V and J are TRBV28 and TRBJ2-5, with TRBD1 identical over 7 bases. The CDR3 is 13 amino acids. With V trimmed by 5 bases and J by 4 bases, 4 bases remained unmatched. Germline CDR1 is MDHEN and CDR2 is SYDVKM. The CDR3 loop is CASSTGDRETQYF. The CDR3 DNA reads TGTGCCAGCAGTACAGGGGATCGAGAGACCCAGTACTTC.

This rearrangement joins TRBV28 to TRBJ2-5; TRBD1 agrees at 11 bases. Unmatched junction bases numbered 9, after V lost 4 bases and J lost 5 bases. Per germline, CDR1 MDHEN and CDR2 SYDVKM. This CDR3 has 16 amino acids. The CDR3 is CASSYPGTGGRETQYF. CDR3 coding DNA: TGTGCCAGCAGTTATCCCGGGACAGGGGGACGGGAGACCCAGTACTTC.

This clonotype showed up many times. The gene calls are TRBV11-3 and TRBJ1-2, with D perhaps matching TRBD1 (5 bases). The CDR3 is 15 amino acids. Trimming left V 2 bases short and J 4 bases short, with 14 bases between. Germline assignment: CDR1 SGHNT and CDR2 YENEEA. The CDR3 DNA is TGTGCCAGCAGCTTAACGGGACCCATGGGCTATGGCTACACCTTC. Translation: CASSLTGPMGYGYTF.

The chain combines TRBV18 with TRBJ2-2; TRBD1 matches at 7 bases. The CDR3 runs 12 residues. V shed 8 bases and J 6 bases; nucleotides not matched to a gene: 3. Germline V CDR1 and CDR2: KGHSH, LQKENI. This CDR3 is CASRGQSGELFF. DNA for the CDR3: TGTGCCAGCCGGGGACAGTCCGGGGAGCTGTTTTTT.

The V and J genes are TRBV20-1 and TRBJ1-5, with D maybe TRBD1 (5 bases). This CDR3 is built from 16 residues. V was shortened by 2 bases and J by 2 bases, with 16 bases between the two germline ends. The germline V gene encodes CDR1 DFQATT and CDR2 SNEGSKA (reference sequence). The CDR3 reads CSARTPEAGRNQPQHF. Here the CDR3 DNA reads TGCAGTGCTAGAACTCCCGAGGCAGGGCGCAATCAGCCCCAGCATTTT.

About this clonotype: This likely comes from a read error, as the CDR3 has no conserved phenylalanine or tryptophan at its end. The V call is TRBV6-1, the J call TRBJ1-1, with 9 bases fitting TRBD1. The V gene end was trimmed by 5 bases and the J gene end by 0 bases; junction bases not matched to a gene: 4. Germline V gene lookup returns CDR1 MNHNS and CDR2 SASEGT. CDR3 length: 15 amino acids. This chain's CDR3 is CASSTGQGLNTEAFL. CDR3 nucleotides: TGTGCCAGCAGTACAGGACAGGGGCTGAACACTGAAGCTTTCCTT.

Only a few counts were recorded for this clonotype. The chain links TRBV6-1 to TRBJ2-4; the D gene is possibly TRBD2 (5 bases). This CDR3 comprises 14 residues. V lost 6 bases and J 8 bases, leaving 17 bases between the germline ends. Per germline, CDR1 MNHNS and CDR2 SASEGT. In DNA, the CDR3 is TGTGCCAGCAGAAAGGGCGGGTCTGCGGACATTCAGTACTTC. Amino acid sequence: CASRKGGSADIQYF.

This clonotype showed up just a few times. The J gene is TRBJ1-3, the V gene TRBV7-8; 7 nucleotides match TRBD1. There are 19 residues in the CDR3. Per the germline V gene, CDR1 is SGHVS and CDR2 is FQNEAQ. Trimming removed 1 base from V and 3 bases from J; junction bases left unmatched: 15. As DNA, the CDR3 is TGTGCCAGCAGCTTAGTTGCCCGTAGACAGGGAAAATATGGAAACACCATATATTTT. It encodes CASSLVARRQGKYGNTIYF.

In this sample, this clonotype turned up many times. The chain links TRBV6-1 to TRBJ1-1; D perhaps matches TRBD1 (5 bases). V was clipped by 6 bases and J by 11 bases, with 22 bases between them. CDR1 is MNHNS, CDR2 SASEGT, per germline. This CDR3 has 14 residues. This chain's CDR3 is CASRPGTQIGGAFF. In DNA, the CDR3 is TGTGCCAGCAGGCCGGGGACCCAAATCGGAGGCGCTTTCTTT.

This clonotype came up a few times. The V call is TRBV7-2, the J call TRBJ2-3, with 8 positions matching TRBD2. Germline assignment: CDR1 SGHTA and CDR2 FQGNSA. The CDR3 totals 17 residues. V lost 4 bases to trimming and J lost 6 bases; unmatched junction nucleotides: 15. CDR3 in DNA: TGTGCCAGCAGCTCAACCTCGGGACTAGTGGGGGCTGATACGCAGTATTTT. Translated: CASSSTSGLVGADTQYF.

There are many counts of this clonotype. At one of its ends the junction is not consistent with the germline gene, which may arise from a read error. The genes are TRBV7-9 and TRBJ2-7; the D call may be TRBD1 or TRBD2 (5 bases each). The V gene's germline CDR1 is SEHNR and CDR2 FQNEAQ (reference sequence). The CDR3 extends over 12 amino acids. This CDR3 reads CATRGASHEQYF. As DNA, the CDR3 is TGTGCCACCCGAGGGGCCTCCCACGAGCAGTACTTC.